These 9 T cell receptor beta chains came from one sample sequenced in a study of T cell repertoires in cytomegalovirus infection. Antigen specificity for these receptors is unknown. TCRdb processed the reads anew with MiXCR; each CDR3 protein has one entry. The table shows 700,000 to 900,000 distinct CDR3 sequences, with 29% occurring only once. Sample: cultured CD8+ T cells from PBMCs, taken from culture after CMV antigen stimulation. These receptor sequences come from a human donor in good health (CMV status not recorded). Some clones in this sample may be carry-over from other donors' samples.

V is TRBV11-2 and J is TRBJ1-1; tentatively, D is TRBD1 (5 bases). The ends were cut back, 7 bases at V and 1 base at J, with 19 bases in the middle. Germline CDR1 SGHAT, CDR2 FQNNGV. The CDR3 runs to 16 residues. This CDR3 reads CASTQWDPDGNTEAFF. In DNA, the CDR3 is TGTGCCAGCACCCAATGGGACCCGGACGGGAACACTGAAGCTTTCTTT.

The rearrangement joins TRBV2 to TRBJ2-1; 7 positions agree with TRBD1. Germline CDR1 reads SNHLY; CDR2 reads FYNNEI. Trimming took 10 bases from V and 8 from J; bases not matched to a gene: 14. The CDR3 is 14 amino acids. DNA of the CDR3: TGTGCCAAACAGACAGGGCCTCCGAGCTATGAGCAGTTCTTC. Residues: CAKQTGPPSYEQFF.

The chain uses TRBV7-2 and TRBJ1-4, with TRBD1 matching over 8 bases. The CDR3 totals 17 residues. Per germline, CDR1 SGHTA and CDR2 FQGNSA. V shed 5 bases, J shed 0 bases, and the junction held 8 bases outside the gene matches. DNA of the CDR3: TGTGCCAGCAGCCGTAGGGGACAGGTTGCAACTAATGAAAAACTGTTTTTT. This translates into CASSRRGQVATNEKLFF.

V and J are TRBV7-6 and TRBJ2-3, with unresolved D. This CDR3 is 13 amino acids long. Germline CDR1 is SGHVS and CDR2 is FNYEAQ. Trimming took off 1 base at V and 5 bases at J, with 7 bases between the two ends. This chain's CDR3 is CASSLGFVDTQYF. The CDR3 DNA follows: TGTGCCAGCAGCTTAGGTTTCGTAGATACGCAGTATTTT. Looking up the rest from reference TRBV7-6 and TRBJ2-3 gives the full variable domain: GAGVSQSPRYKVTKRGQDVALRCDPISGHVSLYWYRQALGQGPEFLTYFNYEAQQDKSGLPNDRFSAERPEGSISTLTIQRTEQRDSAMYRCASSLGFVDTQYFGPGTRLTVL.

V and J are TRBV5-4 and TRBJ1-2, with 7 bases lining up with TRBD1. The CDR3 covers 15 residues. CDR1 is SGHNT, CDR2 YYREEE, per germline (reference sequence). J gave up 4 bases and V 4 bases, and 10 bases lay outside the gene matches. CDR3 in DNA: TGTGCCAGCAGCCCAGAGTGGGGACAGAGCTATGGCTACACCTTC. It codes for CASSPEWGQSYGYTF. Drawing the rest from reference TRBV5-4 and TRBJ1-2, the complete variable domain is ETGVTQSPTHLIKTRGQQVTLRCSSQSGHNTVSWYQQALGQGPQFIFQYYREEENGRGNFPPRFSGLQFPNYSSELNVNALELDDSALYLCASSPEWGQSYGYTFGSGTRLTVV.

The rearrangement uses TRBV7-9 and TRBJ2-7; D is ambiguous. This CDR3 has 13 residues. The V end lost 5 bases, the J end lost 3 bases, and 11 bases lay between the germline ends. CDR1 is SEHNR and CDR2 is FQNEAQ in the germline V gene (reference sequence). CDR3 residues: CASSPPDGYEQYV. CDR3 in DNA: TGTGCCAGCAGCCCCCCCGACGGCTACGAGCAGTACGTC.

This clonotype has more than one count but fewer than ten. This sequence joins TRBV7-6 and TRBJ1-5, with D unclear. Trimming removed 1 base at V and 4 bases at J, with 8 bases between. Germline V CDR1 and CDR2: SGHVS, FNYEAQ. This CDR3 spans 14 amino acids. Here the CDR3 reads CASSLDERNQPQHF. The CDR3 coding sequence is TGTGCCAGCAGCTTAGACGAAAGGAATCAGCCCCAGCATTTT.

The CDR3 coding sequence is TGCAGTGCTAGCGAGCCTAGCGGGGCCATGGTCTGGGATGAGCAGTTCTTC. It is translated as CSASEPSGAMVWDEQFF. The V call is TRBV20-1, the J call TRBJ2-1, with TRBD2 matching over 9 bases. Germline CDR1 DFQATT, CDR2 SNEGSKA (reference sequence). Germline trimming cut 3 bases from V and 8 bases from J; bases unmatched to any gene: 17. The CDR3 length is 17 residues.

The rearrangement uses TRBV11-2 and TRBJ2-7, with D unclear. Trimming took 5 bases from V and 4 from J, leaving 12 bases between them. This CDR3 is 13 amino acids long. CDR1 and CDR2 (germline): SGHAT, FQNNGV. The CDR3 protein is CASSEGMGYEQYV. The CDR3 nucleotides are TGTGCCAGCAGCGAAGGTATGGGTTACGAGCAGTACGTC.